This entry lists 17 T cell receptor beta chains sequenced from one sample in a study of cytomegalovirus exposure and HLA in healthy donors. Primers included in the PCR were 60 Vbeta and 13 Jbeta primers. Some clones are missing from TCRdb's copy, which holds only in-frame ones; the method was immunoSEQ multiplex PCR. The sample shows over 150,000 clones, about 64% of them seen only once. Sequencing used PBMCs. The source of these receptors is a man in his forties or fifties in good health and CMV-seronegative.

The CDR3 loop reads CASKRQGATDTQYF. The CDR3 bases are TGTGCCAGCAAGAGGCAGGGGGCCACAGATACGCAGTATTTT. V gene TRBV2 combines with J gene TRBJ2-3; 8 bases agree with TRBD1. J gave up 2 bases and V 7 bases, and 5 bases lay outside the gene matches. Germline lookup yields CDR1 SNHLY and CDR2 FYNNEI. The CDR3 is made up of 14 amino acids.

This chain uses TRBV7-9 with TRBJ1-1; 10 bases map to TRBD1. The germline V gene has CDR1 SEHNR and CDR2 FQNEAQ (reference sequence). Losses at the gene ends were 4 bases for V and 4 bases for J; bases not matched to a gene: 6. The CDR3 is made up of 15 amino acids. CDR3 amino acids: CASSSQGQGITEAFF. In nucleotides, the CDR3 is TGTGCCAGCAGCTCGCAGGGACAGGGGATCACTGAAGCTTTCTTT. Full variable domain (rest looked up from reference TRBV7-9 and TRBJ1-1): DTGVSQNPRHKITKRGQNVTFRCDPISEHNRLYWYRQTLGQGPEFLTYFQNEAQLEKSRLLSDRFSAERPKGSFSTLEIQRTEQGDSAMYLCASSSQGQGITEAFFGQGTRLTVV.

This clone was picked up one time. V is TRBV6-5 and J is TRBJ2-7; maybe TRBD1 (6 bases). V was shortened by 2 bases and J by 2 bases, with 7 bases between the two germline ends. Germline V lookup: CDR1 MNHEY, CDR2 SVGAGI. This CDR3 has 13 residues. The CDR3 sequence is CASSYRTAYEQYF. CDR3 DNA sequence: TGTGCCAGCAGTTACAGGACAGCCTACGAGCAGTACTTC.

This clone was recorded once. The chain recombines TRBV7-9 with TRBJ1-1; D not resolved. The CDR3 length is 14 residues. The germline V and J ends were trimmed by 1 base and 2 bases, with 8 bases remaining between them. Germline V gives CDR1 SEHNR, CDR2 FQNEAQ (reference sequence). CDR3 protein: CASSLVTINTEAFF. The CDR3 nucleotides are TGTGCCAGCAGCTTAGTGACTATTAACACTGAAGCTTTCTTT.

The chain is built from TRBV19 and TRBJ1-1, with TRBD1 matching 8 bases. V was pared by 1 base and J by 3 bases, with 1 base of the junction left unmatched. The germline V gene encodes CDR1 LNHDA and CDR2 SQIVND (reference sequence). The CDR3 is 14 amino acids. CDR3 nucleotides: TGTGCCAGTAGTATAGCAGGGGGCTACACTGAAGCTTTCTTT. Protein sequence: CASSIAGGYTEAFF.

The V gene is TRBV5-1, the J gene TRBJ2-7; TRBD1 matches at 9 bases. This CDR3 is built from 14 residues. Unmatched junction bases numbered 7, after V lost 4 bases and J lost 5 bases. Germline-derived CDR1 and CDR2 are SGHRS and YFSETQ. In DNA form, the CDR3 reads TGCGCCAGCAGCGGATGGACAGGGGAGGACGAGCAGTACTTC. This translates into CASSGWTGEDEQYF.

This clone occurred once. The chain carries TRBV29-1 and TRBJ2-3; 7 nucleotides match TRBD1. Germline V gene data show CDR1 as SQVTM and CDR2 as ANQGSEA. V gave up 6 bases and J gave up 6 bases; unmatched junction bases: 0. This CDR3 is built from 10 residues. The DNA of the CDR3 is TGCAGCGTACAGGGGGATACGCAGTATTTT. Translated, it gives CSVQGDTQYF.

The J gene is TRBJ1-2, the V gene TRBV28; TRBD1 agrees at 7 bases. V shed 5 bases and J 8 bases; nucleotides not matched to a gene: 17. Germline V gene sequence: CDR1 MDHEN, CDR2 SYDVKM. CDR3 length: 16 amino acids. CDR3 region: CASSRGRGTVPMGYTF. The CDR3 DNA sequence: TGTGCCAGCAGTCGAGGCAGGGGGACGGTTCCCATGGGCTACACCTTC.

This clone was counted a few times. The chain carries TRBV5-6 and TRBJ2-1; unclear D gene. The CDR3 length is 17 residues. Germline V gene sequence: CDR1 SGHDT, CDR2 YYEEEE. V was clipped by 4 bases and J by 0 bases, with 17 bases between them. CDR3 sequence (DNA): TGTGCCAGCAGCCCCGACTGGATTAAAAGCTCCTACAATGAGCAGTTCTTC. Its protein product is CASSPDWIKSSYNEQFF.

V usage is TRBV9 and J usage is TRBJ2-1; TRBD2 matches 12 bases. Germline V gene data show CDR1 as SGDLS and CDR2 as YYNGEE. Trimming at V came to 4 bases and at J to 0 bases, leaving 8 bases not matched to a gene. The CDR3 consists of 18 residues. This CDR3 reads CASSPYGLAGTSYNEQFF. CDR3 DNA sequence: TGTGCCAGCAGCCCTTACGGACTAGCGGGGACCTCCTACAATGAGCAGTTCTTC.

The J gene is TRBJ2-3, the V gene TRBV10-2, with 9 bases identical to TRBD2. The V segment lost 0 bases and the J segment 10 bases; nucleotides outside the gene matches: 8. Germline CDR1 is WSHSY and CDR2 is SAAADI. CDR3 length: 15 amino acids. CDR3 coding DNA: TGCGCCAGCAGTGAGTCCGTAGCGGGGGCCGGAGCGCAGTATTTT. Translating it yields CASSESVAGAGAQYF.

The gene calls are TRBV6-5 and TRBJ2-1; possible D gene TRBD1, 5 bases. This CDR3 is built from 14 residues. Germline V lookup: CDR1 MNHEY, CDR2 SVGAGI. V was trimmed by 4 bases and J by 3 bases, leaving 10 bases between them. The CDR3 nucleotides are TGTGCCAGCAGTTTAAGGGGCCTCTACAATGAGCAGTTCTTC. It specifies CASSLRGLYNEQFF.

The chain uses TRBV21-1 and TRBJ2-7; the DNA was not compared with TRBD1, the D call given in the table. TRBV21-1 is a recognized pseudogene. The CDR3 runs 15 residues. The DNA of the CDR3 is TGTGCCAGCAGCGCCCGGCACGACAGGGTAAACGAGCAGTACTTC. Its protein is CASSARHDRVNEQYF.

The chain links TRBV6-4 to TRBJ2-3; TRBD2 agrees at 11 bases. Losses at the gene ends were 0 bases for V and 4 bases for J; bases not matched to a gene: 0. CDR3 size: 15 residues. Germline V gene sequence: CDR1 MRHNA, CDR2 SNTAGT. For the CDR3, the DNA is TGTGCCAGCAGTGACTCTAGCGGGGGGGCAGATACGCAGTATTTT. This codes for CASSDSSGGADTQYF.

The rearrangement joins TRBV19 to TRBJ1-2; D call uncertain. Trimming stripped 6 bases from V and 0 bases from J, with 11 bases between. The CDR3 runs 14 residues. Germline CDR1 LNHDA, CDR2 SQIVND (reference sequence). CDR3 bases: TGTGCCAGTAGGGAGGAGTTAGCTAACTATGGCTACACCTTC. Its translation: CASREELANYGYTF. The whole variable domain, filled in from reference TRBV19 and TRBJ1-2, reads DGGITQSPKYLFRKEGQNVTLSCEQNLNHDAMYWYRQDPGQGLRLIYYSQIVNDFQKGDIAEGYSVSREKKESFPLTVTSAQKNPTAFYLCASREELANYGYTFGSGTRLTVV.

The V gene is TRBV5-1, the J gene TRBJ2-7; a possible D gene is TRBD1 (5 bases). The germline gives CDR1 SGHRS, CDR2 YFSETQ. The V end lost 3 bases, the J end lost 2 bases, and 9 bases lay between the germline ends. This CDR3 contains 13 residues. For the CDR3, the DNA is TGCGCCAGCAGCTACGCAGGGACCTACGAGCAGTACTTC. This gives the protein CASSYAGTYEQYF.

As for this clone: The junction departs from the called germline gene at one end, perhaps through a read error. The chain carries TRBV7-7 and TRBJ2-5; tentatively, D is TRBD1 or TRBD2 (6 bases each). The CDR3 consists of 13 residues. Germline V gives CDR1 SSHAT, CDR2 FNYEAQ (reference sequence). Written as DNA, the CDR3 is TGTGCTAGCAGCTTAGCGGACAGCGGGACCCAGTACTTC. Translated, it gives CASSLADSGTQYF. Variable domain in full (rest from reference TRBV7-7 and TRBJ2-5): GAGVSQSPRYKVTKRGQDVTLRCDPISSHATLYWYQQALGQGPEFLTYFNYEAQPDKSGLPSDRFSAERPEGSISTLTIQRTEQRDSAMYRCASSLADSGTQYFGPGTRLLVL.